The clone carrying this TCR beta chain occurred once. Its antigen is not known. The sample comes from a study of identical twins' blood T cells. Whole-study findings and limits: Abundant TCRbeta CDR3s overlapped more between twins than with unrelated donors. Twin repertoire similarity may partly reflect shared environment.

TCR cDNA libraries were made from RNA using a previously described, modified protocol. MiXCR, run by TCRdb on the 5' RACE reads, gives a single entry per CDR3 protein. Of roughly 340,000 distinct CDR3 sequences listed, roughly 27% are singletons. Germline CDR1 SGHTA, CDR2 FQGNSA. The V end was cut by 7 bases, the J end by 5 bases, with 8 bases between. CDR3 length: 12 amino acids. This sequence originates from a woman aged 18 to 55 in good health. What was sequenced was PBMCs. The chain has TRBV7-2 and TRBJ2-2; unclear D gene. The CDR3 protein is CASNFETGELFF. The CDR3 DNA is TGTGCCAGCAATTTTGAGACCGGGGAGCTGTTTTTT.